Presented here are 20 T cell receptor beta chains from one specimen sequenced in a study of shared clonotypes between healthy human individuals. Naivety among CD8 cells was defined by CD45RO negativity and positive CCR7 selection, thereby excluding terminally differentiated effector memory CD45RA+ cells. Sequencing used immunoSEQ multiplex PCR; TCRdb keeps in-frame clones, though not all of them. The profile shows around 550,000 clones, 90% to 95% of them singletons. The sample was naive CD8+ T cells sorted from blood. The origin of the receptors is a woman younger than 45 in good health.

The chain combines TRBV4-1 with TRBJ1-1, with D tentatively TRBD1 (5 bases). The V gene lost 3 bases and the J gene lost 11 bases, with 16 bases spanning the gap. The V gene's germline CDR1 is MGHRA and CDR2 YSYEKL. The CDR3 spans 13 residues. CDR3 sequence: CASSHPGGGEAFF. In DNA, the CDR3 is TGCGCCAGCAGCCATCCCGGCGGGGGGGAGGCTTTCTTT.

Only a few counts were recorded for this clone. The chain is built from TRBV30 and TRBJ1-1; D perhaps matches TRBD1 (6 bases). V lost 0 bases and J 1 base, leaving 12 bases between the germline ends. Germline V gene lookup returns CDR1 GTSNPN and CDR2 SVGIG (reference sequence). The CDR3 is 15 amino acids. The CDR3 bases are TGTGCCTGGAGTGTACCTGACAGGAGGAACACTGAAGCTTTCTTT. It specifies CAWSVPDRRNTEAFF. The variable domain in full, completed from reference TRBV30 and TRBJ1-1, reads SQTIHQWPATLVQPVGSPLSLECTVEGTSNPNLYWYRQAAGRGLQLLFYSVGIGQISSEVPQNLSASRPQDRQFILSSKKLLLSDSGFYLCAWSVPDRRNTEAFFGQGTRLTVV.

The chain has TRBV27 and TRBJ1-2; 11 bases align to TRBD1. Germline trimming cut 3 bases from V and 4 bases from J; bases unmatched to any gene: 4. The CDR3 totals 15 residues. The germline V gene encodes CDR1 MNHEY and CDR2 SMNVEV (reference sequence). CDR3 in amino acids: CASSFGTGGIYGYTF. In DNA, the CDR3 is TGTGCCAGCAGTTTTGGGACAGGGGGGATCTATGGCTACACCTTC.

This chain uses TRBV5-4 with TRBJ2-7; possible D gene TRBD1, 6 bases. CDR3 length: 14 residues. Trimming removed 4 bases at V and 1 base at J, with 12 bases between. CDR1 and CDR2 (germline): SGHNT, YYREEE (reference sequence). CDR3 residues: CASSPQGSSYEQYF. CDR3 coding DNA: TGTGCCAGCAGCCCCCAGGGGAGTTCCTACGAGCAGTACTTC.

The CDR3 region has the DNA TGTGCCAGCTCACGGGGACTCTACGAGCAGTACTTC. Protein product: CASSRGLYEQYF. The chain combines TRBV18 with TRBJ2-7; tentatively, D is TRBD2 (6 bases). V was clipped by 4 bases and J by 3 bases, with 7 bases between them. The CDR3 has 12 residues. Germline V gene data show CDR1 as KGHSH and CDR2 as LQKENI.

The chain combines TRBV10-1 with TRBJ1-2; 8 bases fit TRBD1. V shed 8 bases, J shed 3 bases, and the junction held 11 bases outside the gene matches. Germline loops: CDR1 WNHNN, CDR2 SYGVQD (reference sequence). This CDR3 comprises 15 residues. The CDR3 reads CASPPHRGSDYGYTF. The CDR3 nucleotides read TGCGCCAGCCCCCCCCACAGGGGGAGTGACTATGGCTACACCTTC.

The chain employs TRBV27 and TRBJ2-1; D gene ambiguous. V gave up 7 bases and J gave up 5 bases, with 9 bases separating them. The CDR3 runs 12 residues. The V gene's germline CDR1 is MNHEY and CDR2 SMNVEV (reference sequence). The CDR3 DNA sequence: TGTGCCAGCATCGCAGGTCACAATGAGCAGTTCTTC. It yields the protein CASIAGHNEQFF.

The chain recombines TRBV9 with TRBJ2-5; 7 bases are shared with TRBD2. Looked up from germline, CDR1 is SGDLS and CDR2 is YYNGEE. V shed 3 bases and J 4 bases; nucleotides not matched to a gene: 6. CDR3 length: 14 residues. The CDR3 is CASSAGGFGETQYF. Written as DNA, the CDR3 is TGTGCCAGCAGCGCGGGGGGATTTGGAGAGACCCAGTACTTC. The full variable domain, with the rest looked up from reference TRBV9 and TRBJ2-5, is DSGVTQTPKHLITATGQRVTLRCSPRSGDLSVYWYQQSLDQGLQFLIQYYNGEERAKGNILERFSAQQFPDLHSELNLSSLELGDSALYFCASSAGGFGETQYFGPGTRLLVL.

The chain joins TRBV9 to TRBJ2-7; D possibly corresponds to TRBD2 (5 bases). This CDR3 comprises 13 residues. The germline gives CDR1 SGDLS, CDR2 YYNGEE. Trimming took off 0 bases at V and 3 bases at J, with 7 bases between the two ends. The CDR3 spells CASSVDEGYEQYF. CDR3 coding DNA: TGTGCCAGCAGCGTAGATGAGGGCTACGAGCAGTACTTC.

The chain couples TRBV13 to TRBJ2-7; 16 bases align to TRBD2. The germline V gene encodes CDR1 PRHDT and CDR2 FYEKMQ (reference sequence). CDR3 size: 18 residues. With 5 bases clipped from V and 0 bases from J, the junction kept 7 bases outside the gene matches. For the CDR3, the DNA is TGTGCCAGCAGCGCCGCGGGACTAGCGGGAGGGCCCTCCTACGAGCAGTACTTC. Protein sequence: CASSAAGLAGGPSYEQYF.

This chain connects TRBV13 to TRBJ2-3; 9 bases match TRBD2. The CDR3 is made up of 20 amino acids. V was clipped by 5 bases and J by 3 bases; unmatched bases: 21. Germline values: CDR1 PRHDT, CDR2 FYEKMQ (reference sequence). The CDR3 bases are TGTGCCAGCAGCCCCACGCCCCCCTGGCGGGAGGGCCGGGGAACAGATACGCAGTATTTT. This translates into CASSPTPPWREGRGTDTQYF. The entire variable domain, with the rest obtained from reference TRBV13 and TRBJ2-3, is as follows: AAGVIQSPRHLIKEKRETATLKCYPIPRHDTVYWYQQGPGQDPQFLISFYEKMQSDKGSIPDRFSAQQFSDYHSELNMSSLELGDSALYFCASSPTPPWREGRGTDTQYFGPGTRLTVL.

The DNA for the CDR3 is TGTGCCAGCAGTTACTCGCAGGGGGCTAACGAGCAGTACTTC. Translated: CASSYSQGANEQYF. V and J are TRBV6-6 and TRBJ2-7; 8 bases are a match to TRBD1. Germline assignment: CDR1 MNHNY and CDR2 SVGAGI (reference sequence). The CDR3 covers 14 residues. The junction had 3 bases not matched to a gene; V was cut back by 0 bases and J by 5 bases.

The chain recombines TRBV5-5 with TRBJ2-5, with a weak D call TRBD1 (6 bases). V lost 1 base and J lost 2, with 12 bases in between. CDR1 and CDR2 from the germline V gene are SGHKS and YYEKEE (reference sequence). This CDR3 contains 15 residues. The CDR3 sequence is CASSLFGGPQETQYF. In DNA form, the CDR3 reads TGTGCCAGCAGCTTGTTTGGGGGCCCTCAAGAGACCCAGTACTTC.

The rearrangement joins TRBV5-1 to TRBJ2-3, with D tentatively TRBD1 or TRBD2 (5 bases each). The CDR3 is 15 amino acids. The V and J ends lost 0 bases and 3 bases respectively, with 11 bases between them. Germline V lookup: CDR1 SGHRS, CDR2 YFSETQ. CDR3 region: CASSLVLGRTDTQYF. The CDR3 DNA follows: TGCGCCAGCAGCTTGGTGCTGGGACGGACAGATACGCAGTATTTT.

This chain connects TRBV5-6 to TRBJ2-1; possibly TRBD2 for D (6 bases). The ends were cut back, 6 bases at V and 5 bases at J, with 24 bases in the middle. The CDR3 totals 17 residues. The germline V gene encodes CDR1 SGHDT and CDR2 YYEEEE. CDR3 residues: CASNEVSLAGIHNEQFF. The CDR3 nucleotides read TGTGCCAGCAACGAGGTCTCGCTGGCGGGAATCCACAATGAGCAGTTCTTC.

V is TRBV7-9 and J is TRBJ2-7, with D unclear. CDR3 length: 12 residues. The germline V gene has CDR1 SEHNR and CDR2 FQNEAQ (reference sequence). Trimming took 10 bases from V and 3 from J, leaving 13 bases between them. The CDR3 is CATSLSNYEQYF. For the CDR3, the DNA is TGTGCCACCTCTCTTAGCAACTACGAGCAGTACTTC.

The CDR3 sequence is CASSAPGDIEAFF. The DNA for the CDR3 is TGTGCCAGCAGTGCCCCCGGGGACATTGAAGCTTTCTTT. The chain carries TRBV2 and TRBJ1-1; possible D gene TRBD1, 6 bases. The CDR3 consists of 13 residues. Trimming pared 4 bases from V and 7 bases from J, leaving 13 bases between. CDR1 is SNHLY, CDR2 FYNNEI, per germline.

This chain uses TRBV13 with TRBJ2-2, with 7 bases lining up with TRBD2. Germline CDR1 reads PRHDT; CDR2 reads FYEKMQ (reference sequence). Trimming removed 5 bases from V and 0 bases from J; junction bases left unmatched: 9. The CDR3 contains 17 residues. CDR3 bases: TGTGCCAGCAGCGCGTTTTCCGGGACTACGAACACCGGGGAGCTGTTTTTT. Encoded protein: CASSAFSGTTNTGELFF.

This chain's CDR3 is CASSLAGGPGAGYTF. CDR3 in DNA: TGTGCCAGCAGCTTAGCGGGGGGACCAGGAGCTGGCTACACCTTC. The V and J genes are TRBV7-9 and TRBJ1-2; D might be TRBD1 (5 bases). The germline CDR1 and CDR2 sequences are SEHNR and FQNEAQ (reference sequence). Trimming pared 0 bases from V and 7 bases from J, leaving 15 bases between. The CDR3 is 15 amino acids.

Note on this clone: The junction and the germline gene differ at one end; a read error may be behind it. V usage is TRBV5-1 and J usage is TRBJ1-1, with TRBD1 identical over 8 bases. CDR1 is SGHRS, CDR2 YFSETQ, per germline. The CDR3 loop spans 14 amino acids. Written as DNA, the CDR3 is TGCGCCAGCAGCTTGGGTCCCGACAGGGGAAAAGGTAGATTT. Translation gives CASSLGPDRGKGRF.